This entry lists 25 T cell receptor beta chains sequenced from one sample in a study of spatial heterogeneity in lung cancer. TCRdb independently ran MiXCR on the 5' RACE reads; one entry per CDR3 protein. The sample comprises under 150,000 distinct CDR3 sequences, 11% of which are singletons, and less than 25% rests with the top ten. Time point given: blood at routine non-recurrence follow-up after resection. Specimen: PBMCs, collected at follow-up. The receptors here all came from a female donor with early-stage non-small cell lung cancer.

V is TRBV12-3 or TRBV12-4 and J is TRBJ2-1; TRBD1 might be the D (5 bases). CDR3 length: 13 amino acids. Trimming took off 3 bases at V and 4 bases at J, with 7 bases between the two ends. CDR3 protein: CASSFQGYNEQFF. CDR3 bases: TGTGCCAGCAGTTTTCAGGGATACAATGAGCAGTTCTTC.

The table lists this clonotype with a few counts. The chain uses TRBV24-1 and TRBJ2-3, with 7 bases identical to TRBD2. CDR1 is KGHDR and CDR2 is SFDVKD in the germline V gene. V dropped 1 base and J dropped 0; count of bases not matched to a gene: 6. This CDR3 comprises 17 residues. The CDR3 DNA reads as TGTGCCACCAGTGATTTACATGGGCGGGGGAGCACAGATACGCAGTATTTT. This codes for CATSDLHGRGSTDTQYF.

This clonotype appeared a few times. V and J are TRBV10-3 and TRBJ1-1; 7 nucleotides agree with TRBD1. CDR3 length equals 13 residues. V shed 9 bases and J 5 bases; nucleotides not matched to a gene: 9. Germline V gene lookup returns CDR1 ENHRY and CDR2 SYGVKD. The CDR3 DNA reads as TGTGCCATAACAGACAGGGTTCAGACTGAAGCTTTCTTT. Its translation: CAITDRVQTEAFF.

This clonotype was found many times. This chain joins TRBV12-3 or TRBV12-4 and TRBJ1-6; 7 bases align to TRBD1. J gave up 7 bases and V 7 bases, and 10 bases lay outside the gene matches. The length of the CDR3 is 15 residues. CDR3 sequence reads: CASNRDRAGNSPLHF. CDR3 nucleotides: TGTGCCAGCAACCGAGACAGGGCGGGGAATTCACCCCTCCACTTT.

This clonotype was detected only a few times. V usage is TRBV11-1 and J usage is TRBJ2-5; 10 bases are shared with TRBD1. CDR3 length: 15 amino acids. Trimming took 5 bases from V and 2 from J; bases not matched to a gene: 5. Germline V gene lookup returns CDR1 SGHAT and CDR2 FQDESV (reference sequence). As DNA, the CDR3 is TGTGCCAGCAGCACGGGACAGGGGAATCAAGAGACCCAGTACTTC. Translation: CASSTGQGNQETQYF.

The table lists this clonotype with a few counts. The genes are TRBV5-1 and TRBJ2-1; no definite D call. Per the germline V gene, CDR1 is SGHRS and CDR2 is YFSETQ. There are 15 residues in the CDR3. Trimming removed 0 bases at V and 7 bases at J, with 14 bases between. In nucleotides, the CDR3 is TGCGCCAGCAGCTTGGGTTTGGCCTCTTTTAATGAGCAGTTCTTC. This gives the protein CASSLGLASFNEQFF.

This clonotype was recorded a few times. The chain is built from TRBV3-1 and TRBJ1-5, with TRBD1 identical over 7 bases. Germline V gene data show CDR1 as LGHDT and CDR2 as YNNKEL (reference sequence). V was pared by 4 bases and J by 4 bases, with 10 bases of the junction left unmatched. This CDR3 has 16 amino acids. The CDR3 nucleotides read TGTGCCAGCAGCCTCGGACAGGCGGCTAATAATCAGCCCCAGCATTTT. Translated: CASSLGQAANNQPQHF.

This clonotype was seen only a few times. The V and J genes are TRBV11-1 and TRBJ1-1, with unresolved D. CDR1 and CDR2 (germline): SGHAT, FQDESV (reference sequence). The V end was cut by 2 bases, the J end by 1 base, with 8 bases between. CDR3 size: 14 residues. The CDR3 loop reads CASSLRPGNTEAFF. In nucleotides, the CDR3 is TGTGCCAGCAGCTTAAGGCCTGGGAACACTGAAGCTTTCTTT.

This clonotype was counted many times. The gene calls are TRBV29-1 and TRBJ2-7, with D uncertain. The CDR3 contains 11 residues. Germline assignment: CDR1 SQVTM and CDR2 ANQGSEA. V lost 6 bases, J lost 3 bases, and 9 bases lay in between. The CDR3: CSVRHGYEQYF. CDR3 in DNA: TGCAGCGTACGACACGGCTACGAGCAGTACTTC.

This clonotype has just a few counts. V usage is TRBV27 and J usage is TRBJ2-5; 7 bases agree with TRBD2. Germline V gene lookup returns CDR1 MNHEY and CDR2 SMNVEV (reference sequence). This CDR3 has 15 residues. The J segment lost 3 bases and the V segment lost 4 bases, leaving 8 bases of the junction unmatched. CDR3 nucleotides: TGTGCCAGCAGTTCTGCGGGAGTTGGGGAAGAGACCCAGTACTTC. It translates to CASSSAGVGEETQYF.

CDR3 nucleotide sequence: TGTGCCAGCAGGACGACTACCAACAATGAGCAGTTCTTC. Residues: CASRTTTNNEQFF. The V call is TRBV6-5, the J call TRBJ2-1; D possibly corresponds to TRBD2 (5 bases). This CDR3 spans 13 amino acids. V was cut by 6 bases and J by 5 bases, with 11 bases left in between. Germline CDR1 is MNHEY and CDR2 is SVGAGI.

There are a few counts of this clonotype. The gene calls are TRBV20-1 and TRBJ2-1; 8 nucleotides agree with TRBD2. J was trimmed by 15 bases and V by 4 bases; bases with no gene match: 11. The CDR3 covers 12 residues. Germline V gene data show CDR1 as DFQATT and CDR2 as SNEGSKA (reference sequence). The CDR3 nucleotides are TGCAGTGCTATTCGGGGAGCGGGAGTGCTGTTCTTC. The encoded protein is CSAIRGAGVLFF.

This clonotype was found many times. The chain recombines TRBV3-1 with TRBJ2-7; D gene unclear. CDR1 LGHDT and CDR2 YNNKEL come from the germline V gene (reference sequence). V lost 2 bases and J 4 bases, leaving 12 bases between the germline ends. This CDR3 has 14 amino acids. The CDR3 DNA sequence: TGTGCCAGCAGCCAATGGGTTCGGTCGTACGAGCAGTACTTC. It yields the protein CASSQWVRSYEQYF.

This clonotype occurred many times. This chain connects TRBV29-1 to TRBJ2-5, with a possible D match to TRBD1 (5 bases). The CDR3 extends over 13 amino acids. Trimming removed 4 bases at V and 1 base at J, with 10 bases between. CDR1 is SQVTM and CDR2 is ANQGSEA in the germline V gene. CDR3 sequence reads: CSVGTPAQETQYF. In nucleotides, the CDR3 is TGCAGCGTTGGGACACCTGCCCAAGAGACCCAGTACTTC.

Written as DNA, the CDR3 is TGTGCCAGCAGCCAAGATCCTGGGACTAGCGTCGGGGAGCAGTTCTTC. Encoded protein: CASSQDPGTSVGEQFF. The rearrangement joins TRBV4-2 to TRBJ2-1, with TRBD2 matching over 10 bases. The CDR3 loop spans 16 amino acids. In germline, CDR1 is LGHNA, CDR2 YNFKEQ. V shed 0 bases and J 10 bases; nucleotides not matched to a gene: 9.

The gene calls are TRBV7-4 and TRBJ1-1, with D possibly matching TRBD1 (5 bases). In germline, CDR1 is SGHVT, CDR2 SQSDAQ. With 5 bases removed from V and 3 bases from J, the gap between germline ends came to 10 bases. The CDR3 loop spans 13 amino acids. The CDR3 coding sequence is TGTGCCAGCAGCCCCGCGGGGGACACTGAAGCTTTCTTT. Residues: CASSPAGDTEAFF.

CDR3 amino acids: CASQAQPGENIQYF. The CDR3, as DNA: TGTGCCAGCCAGGCCCAGCCAGGGGAAAACATTCAGTACTTC. This rearrangement joins TRBV27 to TRBJ2-4; maybe TRBD1 (6 bases). The V and J ends lost 8 bases and 5 bases respectively, with 16 bases between them. This CDR3 is built from 14 residues. The germline gives CDR1 MNHEY, CDR2 SMNVEV (reference sequence).

This clonotype was observed a few times. The chain uses TRBV3-1 and TRBJ2-7; 7 bases map to TRBD2. The length of the CDR3 is 15 residues. After removal of 1 base from V and 2 bases from J, the junction contained 5 bases not matched to a gene. Germline loops: CDR1 LGHDT, CDR2 YNNKEL (reference sequence). DNA for the CDR3: TGTGCCAGCAGCCAAGTTCTGGGAGGGCCCTACGAGCAGTACTTC. It translates to CASSQVLGGPYEQYF.

The chain is built from TRBV21-1 and TRBJ1-5; the table gives TRBD1 as D, unverified against the DNA. TRBV21-1 is reported as a pseudogene. CDR3 length equals 13 residues. The CDR3 spells CASSKEGAGPQHF. CDR3 sequence (DNA): TGTGCCAGCAGCAAAGAGGGCGCGGGGCCCCAGCATTTT.

This clonotype was seen a few times. The chain couples TRBV2 to TRBJ2-7; the match to TRBD1 covers 12 bases. The germline V gene encodes CDR1 SNHLY and CDR2 FYNNEI. The CDR3 has 13 residues. V lost 6 bases to trimming and J lost 6 bases; unmatched junction nucleotides: 3. CDR3 nucleotide sequence: TGTGCCAGCAGCGGGACAGGGGGCGGCGAGCAGTACTTC. As protein: CASSGTGGGEQYF.

The chain uses TRBV20-1 and TRBJ2-7; D is ambiguous. V lost 4 bases to trimming and J lost 4 bases, with 20 bases between them. This CDR3 region has 15 residues. Germline V lookup: CDR1 DFQATT, CDR2 SNEGSKA (reference sequence). The CDR3 loop is CSAIRVGAPTYEQYF. The DNA of the CDR3 is TGCAGTGCTATTCGGGTGGGTGCCCCAACTTACGAGCAGTACTTC.

This clonotype was observed a few times. The rearrangement uses TRBV5-6 and TRBJ2-1; D is ambiguous. The CDR3 extends over 15 amino acids. Germline CDR1 reads SGHDT; CDR2 reads YYEEEE. V was pared by 3 bases and J by 9 bases, with 19 bases between. CDR3: CASSWLGPGDGEQFF. The CDR3, as DNA: TGTGCCAGCAGCTGGCTAGGCCCCGGCGATGGTGAGCAGTTCTTC.

This clonotype was found many times. The CDR3 reads CASSQDRRQPQHF. CDR3 DNA sequence: TGTGCCAGCAGCCAAGATCGACGTCAGCCCCAGCATTTT. V usage is TRBV3-1 and J usage is TRBJ1-5; D gene uncertain. The CDR3 contains 13 residues. Trimming took off 0 bases at V and 6 bases at J, with 6 bases between the two ends. The germline CDR1 and CDR2 sequences are LGHDT and YNNKEL (reference sequence). The full variable domain, in which reference TRBV3-1 and TRBJ1-5 provide the parts outside the CDR3, is DTAVSQTPKYLVTQMGNDKSIKCEQNLGHDTMYWYKQDSKKFLKIMFSYNNKELIINETVPNRFSPKSPDKAHLNLHINSLELGDSAVYFCASSQDRRQPQHFGDGTRLSIL.

This chain links TRBV27 with TRBJ2-7; no reliable D call. Germline V gives CDR1 MNHEY, CDR2 SMNVEV (reference sequence). The CDR3 runs to 16 residues. Trimming left V 0 bases short and J 0 bases short, with 12 bases between. The CDR3 region has the DNA TGTGCCAGCAGTTTATCTGGGGTAAAGAGCTCCTACGAGCAGTACGTC. It translates to CASSLSGVKSSYEQYV.

Ten or more counts support this clonotype. The chain carries TRBV4-3 and TRBJ2-1; D might be TRBD2 (5 bases). The CDR3 has 14 amino acids. V was cut by 1 base and J by 2 bases, with 6 bases left in between. Germline V CDR1 and CDR2: LGHNA, YSLEER. The CDR3 here is CASSQGTPYNEQFF. CDR3 DNA sequence: TGCGCCAGCAGCCAAGGGACTCCCTACAATGAGCAGTTCTTC.